This T cell receptor beta chain originates from a study of shared clonotypes between healthy human individuals. Trimming removed 1 base from V and 0 bases from J, with 15 bases in between. Germline V CDR1 and CDR2: SGHVS, FQNEAQ. This CDR3 region has 17 residues. Profiling relied on immunoSEQ multiplex PCR, and the TCRdb table lists in-frame clones only, not all of them. The sample holds 300,000 to 400,000 clones, about 73% seen once. The chain couples TRBV7-8 to TRBJ2-5; D gene unclear. Sequenced input: memory CD4+ T cells sorted from blood. Regarding subset: CD45RA-negative fraction. The clonotype originates from a man aged 30 to 45 in good health. This chain's CDR3 is CASSLGTLGGYQETQYF. The CDR3 nucleotides are TGTGCCAGCAGCTTAGGGACCCTCGGCGGCTACCAAGAGACCCAGTACTTC.